At least ten counts were recorded for the clone carrying this TCR beta chain. The antigen is not known. RNA was extracted from bulk tissue without any cell sorting. Per the germline V gene, CDR1 is DFQATT and CDR2 is SNEGSKA (reference sequence). The V end lost 3 bases, the J end lost 6 bases, and 12 bases lay between the germline ends. This CDR3 is 13 amino acids long. These data belong to a study of tumor and adjacent non-tumor tissue in lung cancer. Findings and limits, study-wide: Patients with more diverse tumor TCRs had worse survival.

TCRbeta libraries were built with three rounds of nested PCR, modified from ARM-PCR. TCRdb redid the calling of the multiplex PCR reads with MiXCR, one entry per CDR3 protein. The sample consists of 95,000 to 150,000 distinct CDR3 sequences, 60% to 70% of them appearing once. The material sequenced was lung tumor tissue. The genes are TRBV20-1 and TRBJ2-4; D is unclear. This TCR was recovered from a man aged 25 to 45 with non-small cell lung cancer. The CDR3 region is CSARKSNSNIQYF. For the CDR3, the DNA is TGCAGTGCTAGGAAGAGTAATTCAAACATTCAGTACTTC.